Below, 26 T cell receptor beta chains from the same sample are listed, as sequenced in a study of shared clonotypes between healthy human individuals. Assay used: immunoSEQ multiplex PCR; TCRdb lists only in-frame clones, some missing. The sample carries 450,000 to 600,000 clones, around 80% recorded once. Source material: PBMCs. These receptors came from a woman aged 40 to 50 in good health. Some clones in this sample may be carry-over from other donors' samples.

J is TRBJ2-3 and V is TRBV7-2; 8 nucleotides align to TRBD2. CDR1 SGHTA and CDR2 FQGNSA come from the germline V gene. The CDR3 length is 16 residues. Trimming removed 7 bases from V and 1 base from J; junction bases left unmatched: 10. CDR3 sequence reads: CASTSRRAGGTDTQYF. In nucleotides, the CDR3 is TGTGCCAGCACCTCCCGGAGAGCGGGAGGCACAGATACGCAGTATTTT.

The chain recombines TRBV28 with TRBJ1-5, with D possibly TRBD1 on 5 matching bases. Germline V gene data show CDR1 as MDHEN and CDR2 as SYDVKM. The V end lost 7 bases, the J end lost 1 base, and 17 bases lay between the germline ends. The CDR3 has 16 residues. The CDR3 spells CASIRVRSGSNQPQHF. Written as DNA, the CDR3 is TGTGCCAGCATCAGGGTCCGGTCCGGGAGCAATCAGCCCCAGCATTTT.

This sequence joins TRBV7-8 and TRBJ1-2; D may be TRBD1 (5 bases). Trimming shortened V by 1 base and J by 7 bases, and 7 bases separated the two germline ends. This CDR3 is 12 amino acids long. The germline V gene has CDR1 SGHVS and CDR2 FQNEAQ. This CDR3 is CASSLGGGGYTF. The CDR3 DNA is TGTGCCAGCAGCTTAGGTGGGGGTGGCTACACCTTC. The whole variable domain, filled in from reference TRBV7-8 and TRBJ1-2, reads GAGVSQSPRYKVAKRGQDVALRCDPISGHVSLFWYQQALGQGPEFLTYFQNEAQLDKSGLPSDRFFAERPEGSVSTLKIQRTQQEDSAVYLCASSLGGGGYTFGSGTRLTVV.

This clone has a count of ten or more. The chain recombines TRBV28 with TRBJ2-1, with a weak D call TRBD2 (6 bases). Germline V gene lookup returns CDR1 MDHEN and CDR2 SYDVKM. Trimming cost V 8 bases and J 4 bases, with 18 bases left between them. The CDR3 loop spans 15 amino acids. The CDR3 is CASGTPRTMYNEQFF. In DNA, the CDR3 is TGTGCCAGCGGGACCCCCAGGACTATGTACAATGAGCAGTTCTTC.

V usage is TRBV7-2 and J usage is TRBJ1-5, with D unresolved. Per the germline V gene, CDR1 is SGHTA and CDR2 is FQGNSA. CDR3 length equals 15 residues. Trimming took off 3 bases at V and 0 bases at J, with 9 bases between the two ends. CDR3: CASSFGYYSNQPQHF. Here the CDR3 DNA reads TGTGCCAGCAGCTTTGGCTATTATAGCAATCAGCCCCAGCATTTT.

The rearrangement joins TRBV7-9 to TRBJ2-7; 7 positions agree with TRBD1. V shed 6 bases, J shed 3 bases, and the junction held 5 bases outside the gene matches. The CDR3 contains 13 residues. Germline V gene data show CDR1 as SEHNR and CDR2 as FQNEAQ (reference sequence). In DNA form, the CDR3 reads TGTGCCAGCAGGCCTACAGGGGTCTACGAGCAGTACTTC. Translating it yields CASRPTGVYEQYF.

This chain uses TRBV5-1 with TRBJ2-7; TRBD2 is a possible D gene (6 bases). The germline V gene has CDR1 SGHRS and CDR2 YFSETQ. Trimming took 6 bases from V and 3 from J, leaving 19 bases between them. The CDR3 extends over 15 amino acids. In DNA, the CDR3 is TGCGCCAGCACCCACAGCGGGCCTACCCACTACGAGCAGTACTTC. It encodes CASTHSGPTHYEQYF. Full variable domain (outside the CDR3, taken from reference TRBV5-1 and TRBJ2-7): KAGVTQTPRYLIKTRGQQVTLSCSPISGHRSVSWYQQTPGQGLQFLFEYFSETQRNKGNFPGRFSGRQFSNSRSEMNVSTLELGDSALYLCASTHSGPTHYEQYFGPGTRLTVT.

The genes are TRBV7-2 and TRBJ1-1; TRBD1 matches at 7 bases. The junction had 4 bases not matched to a gene; V was cut back by 5 bases and J by 4 bases. Germline CDR1 and CDR2: SGHTA and FQGNSA. The CDR3 length is 13 residues. CDR3 DNA sequence: TGTGCCAGCAGCCGTAACAGGGGCACTGAAGCTTTCTTT. Its translation: CASSRNRGTEAFF.

This clone was observed many times. The chain carries TRBV6-6 and TRBJ2-3; D gene ambiguous. Per the germline V gene, CDR1 is MNHNY and CDR2 is SVGAGI (reference sequence). The V and J ends lost 0 bases and 0 bases respectively, with 4 bases between them. The CDR3 extends over 14 amino acids. CDR3 loop: CASSYSESTDTQYF. As DNA, the CDR3 is TGTGCCAGCAGTTACTCGGAGAGCACAGATACGCAGTATTTT.

This clone was recorded only once. V and J are TRBV18 and TRBJ2-7, with D uncertain. This CDR3 comprises 14 residues. The germline V and J ends were trimmed by 6 bases and 0 bases, with 12 bases remaining between them. Looked up from germline, CDR1 is KGHSH and CDR2 is LQKENI. The CDR3 DNA reads TGTGCCAGCTCTGAGCGTTCGGGCTCCTACGAGCAGTACTTC. It codes for CASSERSGSYEQYF.

The genes are TRBV4-1 and TRBJ1-1; tentative D call: TRBD1 (6 bases). The CDR3 has 17 amino acids. Germline V gene lookup returns CDR1 MGHRA and CDR2 YSYEKL. V lost 0 bases, J lost 5 bases, and 19 bases lay in between. The CDR3 coding sequence is TGCGCCAGCAGCCAAGAGCGAATTGGGAGAGGGGGGACTGAAGCTTTCTTT. It specifies CASSQERIGRGGTEAFF.

The chain uses TRBV6-5 and TRBJ2-7; 10 nucleotides agree with TRBD2. The germline gives CDR1 MNHEY, CDR2 SVGAGI. The length of the CDR3 is 15 residues. V lost 7 bases, J lost 0 bases, and 6 bases stayed unmatched. CDR3 residues: CASIKLAGNSYEQYF. In DNA form, the CDR3 reads TGTGCCAGCATTAAACTAGCGGGGAACTCCTACGAGCAGTACTTC.

The gene calls are TRBV5-1 and TRBJ1-1, with 7 bases identical to TRBD1. J gave up 0 bases and V 0 bases, and 8 bases lay outside the gene matches. Germline CDR1 and CDR2: SGHRS and YFSETQ. The CDR3 has 17 amino acids. The CDR3 sequence: CASSLGDSKLMNTEAFF. The CDR3 region has the DNA TGCGCCAGCAGCTTGGGGGACAGCAAACTTATGAACACTGAAGCTTTCTTT.

A note on this clone: The sample holds other DNA sequences that translate to the same CDR3. The rearrangement uses TRBV28 and TRBJ1-3; the D is unclear. This CDR3 has 14 amino acids. Germline CDR1 reads MDHEN; CDR2 reads SYDVKM. The V gene lost 5 bases and the J gene lost 0 bases, with 8 bases spanning the gap. In DNA form, the CDR3 reads TGTGCCAGCAGTCCAGGTGGCTCTGGAAACACCATATATTTT. This sequence encodes CASSPGGSGNTIYF. The entire variable domain, with the rest obtained from reference TRBV28 and TRBJ1-3, is as follows: DVKVTQSSRYLVKRTGEKVFLECVQDMDHENMFWYRQDPGLGLRLIYFSYDVKMKEKGDIPEGYSVSREKKERFSLILESASTNQTSMYLCASSPGGSGNTIYFGEGSWLTVV.

J is TRBJ1-2 and V is TRBV30; D perhaps matches TRBD1 (5 bases). The V end was cut by 2 bases, the J end by 8 bases, with 21 bases between. Germline CDR1 and CDR2: GTSNPN and SVGIG (reference sequence). This CDR3 has 15 residues. The CDR3 DNA reads TGTGCCTGGAGTCCCCCCGGGACGGGAGTTGCGGGCTACACCTTC. Translated, it gives CAWSPPGTGVAGYTF.

The count of this clone is one. The gene calls are TRBV7-2 and TRBJ2-7, with 9 positions matching TRBD1. The CDR3 is 15 amino acids. Germline CDR1 SGHTA, CDR2 FQGNSA. With V trimmed by 5 bases and J by 2 bases, 7 bases remained unmatched. For the CDR3, the DNA is TGTGCCAGCAGCGAGGACAGGGGCTTCACCTACGAGCAGTACTTC. Translated: CASSEDRGFTYEQYF.

In regard to this clone: This same CDR3 is encoded by further DNA sequences in the sample. The chain links TRBV14 to TRBJ2-5; D uncertain. The CDR3 loop spans 13 amino acids. The germline V gene has CDR1 SGHDN and CDR2 FVKESK. Trimming stripped 3 bases from V and 7 bases from J, with 12 bases between. CDR3 residues: CASSHGARGTQYF. CDR3 nucleotide sequence: TGTGCCAGCAGCCATGGTGCAAGAGGGACCCAGTACTTC.

In its sample, this clone was seen once. The chain joins TRBV19 to TRBJ1-5; 8 nucleotides line up with TRBD1. V trimming: 8 bases; J trimming: 1 base; junction bases outside the gene matches: 10. CDR1 and CDR2 (germline): LNHDA, SQIVND (reference sequence). This CDR3 is 16 amino acids long. In DNA, the CDR3 is TGTGCCAGTCGACGACAGGGGAGAAGGAGCAATCAGCCCCAGCATTTT. It translates to CASRRQGRRSNQPQHF.

Only one count was recorded for this clone. The chain uses TRBV18 and TRBJ2-1, with D possibly TRBD2 on 6 matching bases. Germline CDR1 KGHSH, CDR2 LQKENI. The CDR3 consists of 15 residues. Trimming shortened V by 7 bases and J by 9 bases, and 22 bases separated the two germline ends. The DNA for the CDR3 is TGTGCCAGCTTAGCCTCGGGACTGGTTTTTGGTGAGCAGTTCTTC. Translated, it gives CASLASGLVFGEQFF.

This clone was seen just once. The genes are TRBV7-9 and TRBJ1-1; D unclear. CDR3 size: 13 residues. Germline CDR1 reads SEHNR; CDR2 reads FQNEAQ (reference sequence). Between the trimmed V and J ends, which lost 2 bases and 9 bases, there was a span of 13 bases. CDR3 DNA sequence: TGTGCCAGCAGCTTAACGTCGTTTAGGAAAGCTTTCTTT. Its translation: CASSLTSFRKAFF.

This clone turned up a few times. The chain has TRBV11-3 and TRBJ1-1; no clear D gene. Trimming removed 0 bases from V and 1 base from J, with 6 bases in between. Germline V lookup: CDR1 SGHNT, CDR2 YENEEA. This CDR3 has 14 residues. The CDR3 is CASSLDPTNTEAFF. The CDR3 DNA reads as TGTGCCAGCAGCTTAGATCCTACGAACACTGAAGCTTTCTTT.

This clone was counted once. The J gene is TRBJ2-1, the V gene TRBV27; tentative D call: TRBD1 (6 bases). CDR1 and CDR2 from the germline V gene are MNHEY and SMNVEV (reference sequence). This CDR3 comprises 17 residues. Between the trimmed V and J ends, which lost 5 bases and 5 bases, there was a span of 22 bases. CDR3 loop: CASSPSPLKGGDNEQFF. The CDR3, as DNA: TGTGCCAGCAGTCCTTCCCCACTAAAAGGGGGTGACAATGAGCAGTTCTTC.

This clone was seen ten or more times. CDR3 region: CASSVAVAGVHEQFF. CDR3 bases: TGTGCCAGCAGTGTTGCGGTAGCGGGAGTGCATGAGCAGTTCTTC. The gene calls are TRBV6-4 and TRBJ2-1; 9 bases fit TRBD2. Germline V gene lookup returns CDR1 MRHNA and CDR2 SNTAGT. This CDR3 comprises 15 residues. The V segment lost 4 bases and the J segment 8 bases; nucleotides outside the gene matches: 9.

The chain recombines TRBV7-2 with TRBJ1-6; 7 bases align to TRBD1. Germline CDR1 and CDR2: SGHTA and FQGNSA. V was clipped by 10 bases and J by 7 bases; unmatched bases: 7. The CDR3 extends over 13 amino acids. The CDR3 spells CATGTDRNSPLHF. In DNA form, the CDR3 reads TGTGCCACCGGGACAGACAGAAATTCACCCCTCCACTTT.

V is TRBV28 and J is TRBJ2-3; the D is unclear. CDR3 size: 13 residues. V lost 7 bases to trimming and J lost 2 bases, with 10 bases between them. CDR1 is MDHEN and CDR2 is SYDVKM in the germline V gene. The CDR3 DNA follows: TGTGCCAGCATAGGACCCCTCACAGATACGCAGTATTTT. Amino acids: CASIGPLTDTQYF.

In the case of this clone: The identical CDR3 is also encoded by other nucleotide sequences in the sample. The chain links TRBV12-5 to TRBJ1-1; 8 bases fit TRBD1. V was pared by 5 bases and J by 4 bases, with 6 bases of the junction left unmatched. The germline CDR1 and CDR2 sequences are LGHNT and FRNRAP. The CDR3 length is 14 residues. CDR3 protein: CASGQTGGVTEAFF. CDR3 nucleotides: TGTGCTAGTGGTCAAACAGGGGGTGTCACTGAAGCTTTCTTT. The whole variable domain, remainder taken from reference TRBV12-5 and TRBJ1-1, is DARVTQTPRHKVTEMGQEVTMRCQPILGHNTVFWYRQTMMQGLELLAYFRNRAPLDDSGMPKDRFSAEMPDATLATLKIQPSEPRDSAVYFCASGQTGGVTEAFFGQGTRLTVV.